The clone carrying this TCR beta chain appeared a few times. This sample was included in a study of spatial heterogeneity in lung cancer. TCRdb reprocessed the 5' RACE reads via MiXCR and lists one record per CDR3 protein. The sample shows 45,000 to 50,000 distinct CDR3 sequences, about an eighth of them seen only once. Germline lookup yields CDR1 MNHNY and CDR2 SVGAGI (reference sequence). Trimming removed 2 bases at V and 0 bases at J, with 14 bases between. This CDR3 has 17 amino acids. Regarding time point: blood at routine non-recurrence follow-up after resection. This chain joins TRBV6-6 and TRBJ1-5; no reliable D call. The sequence was obtained from a male donor with early-stage non-small cell lung cancer. The sample was PBMCs, taken at follow-up. CDR3 sequence: CASSYDGEAYSNQPQHF. The CDR3 coding sequence is TGTGCCAGCAGTTACGACGGGGAGGCTTATAGCAATCAGCCCCAGCATTTT.